The 26 T cell receptor beta chains below were found in one sample sequenced in a study of blood T cell repertoires in COVID-19. Measured with immunoSEQ multiplex PCR; TCRdb has only the in-frame clones, and not every one. The sample consists of 200,000 to 250,000 clones, under 85% of them appearing once. The sequencing input was PBMCs or T cells enriched from blood (not recorded which). The source of these receptors is a man aged 55 to 70 who had recovered from COVID-19.

The chain is built from TRBV2 and TRBJ1-5; no firm D call. The CDR3 spans 13 residues. Germline lookup yields CDR1 SNHLY and CDR2 FYNNEI. The V gene lost 3 bases and the J gene lost 5 bases, with 8 bases spanning the gap. CDR3 sequence reads: CASSEREYQPQHF. CDR3 coding DNA: TGTGCCAGCAGTGAGAGGGAATATCAGCCCCAGCATTTT. Drawing the rest from reference TRBV2 and TRBJ1-5, the complete variable domain is EPEVTQTPSHQVTQMGQEVILRCVPISNHLYFYWYRQILGQKVEFLVSFYNNEISEKSEIFDDQFSVERPDGSNFTLKIRSTKLEDSAMYFCASSEREYQPQHFGDGTRLSIL.

This rearrangement joins TRBV4-3 to TRBJ2-1, with D possibly TRBD1 on 6 matching bases. This CDR3 comprises 13 residues. V lost 2 bases to trimming and J lost 9 bases, with 11 bases between them. The germline V gene encodes CDR1 LGHNA and CDR2 YSLEER. CDR3 DNA sequence: TGCGCCAGCAGCCAATGGACAGTTACTGAGCAGTTCTTC. Protein product: CASSQWTVTEQFF.

This chain connects TRBV27 to TRBJ2-6; possible D gene TRBD2, 6 bases. Germline assignment: CDR1 MNHEY and CDR2 SMNVEV (reference sequence). Trimming removed 2 bases from V and 4 bases from J, with 15 bases in between. This CDR3 comprises 17 residues. The CDR3 coding sequence is TGTGCCAGCAGTTTACGTCGGGAGCCGGGGGGGGCCAACGTCCTGACTTTC. Amino acids: CASSLRREPGGANVLTF.

The V gene is TRBV7-9, the J gene TRBJ2-1, with D perhaps matching TRBD2 (6 bases). The CDR3 is 15 amino acids. Germline values: CDR1 SEHNR, CDR2 FQNEAQ (reference sequence). Trimming took 1 base from V and 5 from J, leaving 12 bases between them. DNA of the CDR3: TGTGCCAGCAGCTTAGGCCGTGGCGGGGACAATGAGCAGTTCTTC. Residues: CASSLGRGGDNEQFF.

The rearrangement uses TRBV11-3 and TRBJ1-1, with D unresolved. Germline CDR1 SGHNT, CDR2 YENEEA. This CDR3 spans 20 amino acids. Trimming left V 2 bases short and J 1 base short, with 26 bases between. CDR3 region: CASSLSRGSRSRFWNTEAFF. CDR3 in DNA: TGTGCCAGCAGCTTATCCCGGGGTTCTCGCAGCCGCTTCTGGAACACTGAAGCTTTCTTT.

The V call is TRBV18, the J call TRBJ1-2, with D perhaps matching TRBD1 (6 bases). V lost 3 bases and J 8 bases, leaving 16 bases between the germline ends. Germline-derived CDR1 and CDR2 are KGHSH and LQKENI. The CDR3 has 14 residues. The CDR3 sequence: CASSPTAGADGYTF. The CDR3 nucleotides are TGTGCCAGCTCACCCACCGCAGGGGCTGACGGCTACACCTTC.

This clone came up once. The chain recombines TRBV3-1 (or the pseudogene TRBV3-2) with TRBJ1-3; no definite D call. Germline values: CDR1 LGHDT, CDR2 YNNKEL (reference sequence). V was clipped by 4 bases and J by 2 bases, with 9 bases between them. This CDR3 region has 14 residues. This CDR3 is CASSPTRTGNTIYF. DNA for the CDR3: TGTGCCAGCAGCCCGACGCGGACTGGAAACACCATATATTTT.

The rearrangement links TRBV7-9 to TRBJ1-6, with D unclear. Trimming cost V 3 bases and J 4 bases, with 10 bases left between them. In germline, CDR1 is SEHNR, CDR2 FQNEAQ (reference sequence). The CDR3 loop spans 15 amino acids. CDR3 in amino acids: CASSLATGYNSPLHF. The CDR3 DNA reads as TGTGCCAGCAGCTTGGCGACGGGATATAATTCACCCCTCCACTTT.

The CDR3 sequence: CASSLDRGRGVSSGNTIYF. The DNA of the CDR3 is TGTGCCAGCAGCTTGGACAGGGGACGAGGCGTCTCCTCTGGAAACACCATATATTTT. This sequence joins TRBV5-6 and TRBJ1-3; TRBD1 matches 7 bases. CDR3 length equals 19 residues. V lost 0 bases to trimming and J lost 0 bases; unmatched junction nucleotides: 12. CDR1 and CDR2 from the germline V gene are SGHDT and YYEEEE.

This chain uses TRBV18 with TRBJ1-6, with D unclear. Germline CDR1 reads KGHSH; CDR2 reads LQKENI. The CDR3 contains 14 residues. Trimming shortened V by 4 bases and J by 7 bases, and 11 bases separated the two germline ends. The CDR3 sequence is CASSRRETNSPLHF. For the CDR3, the DNA is TGTGCCAGCTCACGGAGGGAAACCAATTCACCCCTCCACTTT.

This clone has a handful of counts. This rearrangement joins TRBV7-8 to TRBJ2-7; 7 bases match TRBD1. The trim removed 2 bases at V and 6 bases at J, leaving 10 bases unmatched. Germline-derived CDR1 and CDR2 are SGHVS and FQNEAQ. This CDR3 contains 15 residues. The CDR3 DNA reads as TGTGCCAGCAGCTTAACAGACAGGGTTCTCGGCGAGCAGTACTTC. It encodes CASSLTDRVLGEQYF. The full variable domain, its missing parts supplied by reference TRBV7-8 and TRBJ2-7, is GAGVSQSPRYKVAKRGQDVALRCDPISGHVSLFWYQQALGQGPEFLTYFQNEAQLDKSGLPSDRFFAERPEGSVSTLKIQRTQQEDSAVYLCASSLTDRVLGEQYFGPGTRLTVT.

The chain combines TRBV7-2 with TRBJ1-5, with 7 bases lining up with TRBD1. The germline V gene encodes CDR1 SGHTA and CDR2 FQGNSA. The CDR3 covers 14 residues. The J segment lost 6 bases and the V segment lost 5 bases, leaving 7 bases of the junction unmatched. The CDR3 DNA follows: TGTGCCAGCAGCCTACAGGGGCGGGGTCAGCCCCAGCATTTT. This translates into CASSLQGRGQPQHF.

The chain combines TRBV6-1 with TRBJ1-6; tentatively, D is TRBD1 (5 bases). The CDR3 loop spans 15 amino acids. The V gene's germline CDR1 is MNHNS and CDR2 SASEGT. Trimming removed 2 bases from V and 5 bases from J, with 10 bases in between. The CDR3 DNA is TGTGCCAGCAGTGAACAGGGTAATAATAATTCACCCCTCCACTTT. Encoded protein: CASSEQGNNNSPLHF.

The chain carries TRBV27 and TRBJ1-6; maybe TRBD1 (5 bases). With 5 bases removed from V and 9 bases from J, the gap between germline ends came to 20 bases. The CDR3 totals 16 residues. The V gene's germline CDR1 is MNHEY and CDR2 SMNVEV (reference sequence). The CDR3 region has the DNA TGTGCCAGCAGTCCCCCCCCTGGGGGGAGGAGTTCACCCCTCCACTTT. Encoded protein: CASSPPPGGRSSPLHF.

The chain has TRBV2 and TRBJ2-5, with 10 bases identical to TRBD2. Trimming removed 5 bases from V and 5 bases from J; junction bases left unmatched: 14. The length of the CDR3 is 17 residues. Germline CDR1 is SNHLY and CDR2 is FYNNEI. The CDR3 loop is CASSNSANLAGAETQYF. As DNA, the CDR3 is TGTGCCAGCAGTAACAGCGCCAACCTAGCGGGGGCGGAGACCCAGTACTTC.

The chain has TRBV5-1 and TRBJ1-2, with a weak D call TRBD1 (5 bases). The V and J ends lost 0 bases and 6 bases respectively, with 9 bases between them. Germline V CDR1 and CDR2: SGHRS, YFSETQ. The CDR3 consists of 13 residues. For the CDR3, the DNA is TGCGCCAGCAGCTTGGAGGGGATCGATGGCTACACCTTC. This codes for CASSLEGIDGYTF.

This chain links TRBV9 with TRBJ1-5, with D unresolved. V was clipped by 4 bases and J by 1 base, with 12 bases between them. CDR1 is SGDLS and CDR2 is YYNGEE in the germline V gene. This CDR3 spans 15 amino acids. In DNA form, the CDR3 reads TGTGCCAGCAGCTCCACCCCCGCGAGCAATCAGCCCCAGCATTTT. This sequence encodes CASSSTPASNQPQHF.

The chain has TRBV6-6 and TRBJ2-7; tentative D call: TRBD1 (6 bases). With 5 bases removed from V and 4 bases from J, the gap between germline ends came to 9 bases. Germline CDR1 reads MNHNY; CDR2 reads SVGAGI (reference sequence). The CDR3 has 12 residues. The CDR3 reads CASSLTGYEQYF. Here the CDR3 DNA reads TGTGCCAGCAGTCTGACAGGTTACGAGCAGTACTTC.

The rearrangement joins TRBV2 to TRBJ2-3, with D tentatively TRBD1 (5 bases). This CDR3 contains 14 residues. CDR1 and CDR2 (germline): SNHLY, FYNNEI. The V gene lost 9 bases and the J gene lost 2 bases, with 15 bases spanning the gap. The CDR3 protein is CASSRVRDTDTQYF. CDR3 bases: TGTGCCAGTTCTCGGGTCAGGGACACAGATACGCAGTATTTT.

This clone occurred a few times. The chain carries TRBV19 and TRBJ1-5; maybe TRBD1 (5 bases). The germline V gene encodes CDR1 LNHDA and CDR2 SQIVND (reference sequence). Trimming shortened V by 8 bases and J by 3 bases, and 11 bases separated the two germline ends. CDR3 length: 13 amino acids. This CDR3 is CASGGFLNQPQHF. The CDR3 nucleotides read TGTGCCAGTGGGGGGTTTCTCAATCAGCCCCAGCATTTT.

V is TRBV25-1 and J is TRBJ1-2; no firm D call. CDR3 length: 14 residues. Germline V CDR1 and CDR2: MGHDK, SYGVNS. Trimming stripped 5 bases from V and 3 bases from J, with 13 bases between. For the CDR3, the DNA is TGTGCCAGCAGTCCACGGACGGGAGACTATGGCTACACCTTC. It is translated as CASSPRTGDYGYTF.

The V call is TRBV29-1, the J call TRBJ1-1; D possibly corresponds to TRBD1 (6 bases). The germline V and J ends were trimmed by 1 base and 6 bases, with 15 bases remaining between them. CDR3 size: 14 residues. The V gene's germline CDR1 is SQVTM and CDR2 ANQGSEA. The CDR3 nucleotides are TGCAGCGTTGAAGTATCAGGACAGATCCCTGAAGCTTTCTTT. Protein product: CSVEVSGQIPEAFF.

The gene calls are TRBV27 and TRBJ1-2; TRBD1 agrees at 7 bases. J gave up 4 bases and V 5 bases, and 10 bases lay outside the gene matches. The CDR3 totals 15 residues. Germline V gene data show CDR1 as MNHEY and CDR2 as SMNVEV (reference sequence). The CDR3 DNA is TGTGCCAGCAGTCAGATCCGACAGGGTATCTATGGCTACACCTTC. It encodes CASSQIRQGIYGYTF.

The genes are TRBV3-1 (or the pseudogene TRBV3-2) and TRBJ2-1, with 8 positions matching TRBD1. CDR3 length equals 15 residues. The V gene's germline CDR1 is LGHDT and CDR2 YNNKEL (reference sequence). Trimming removed 2 bases from V and 8 bases from J; junction bases left unmatched: 8. The CDR3 reads CASSQNPGQAHEQFF. The CDR3 bases are TGTGCCAGCAGCCAAAATCCGGGACAGGCCCATGAGCAGTTCTTC.

This sequence joins TRBV12-5 and TRBJ1-3; TRBD1 is a possible D gene (6 bases). The CDR3 covers 17 residues. Germline lookup yields CDR1 LGHNT and CDR2 FRNRAP. The V and J ends lost 10 bases and 0 bases respectively, with 22 bases between them. The DNA of the CDR3 is TGTGCTAATCCCCAGAAGGGGGGGATTCCCTCTGGAAACACCATATATTTT. This sequence encodes CANPQKGGIPSGNTIYF. Full variable domain (outside the CDR3, taken from reference TRBV12-5 and TRBJ1-3): DARVTQTPRHKVTEMGQEVTMRCQPILGHNTVFWYRQTMMQGLELLAYFRNRAPLDDSGMPKDRFSAEMPDATLATLKIQPSEPRDSAVYFCANPQKGGIPSGNTIYFGEGSWLTVV.

This clone was recorded a few times. V gene TRBV2 combines with J gene TRBJ2-1; D is possibly TRBD2 (7 bases). Germline lookup yields CDR1 SNHLY and CDR2 FYNNEI. This CDR3 region has 15 residues. Deletions cut 6 bases from V and 6 bases from J, with 18 bases between. CDR3 protein: CASSRTRGGGNEQFF. The CDR3 nucleotides read TGTGCCAGCAGCAGAACCCGGGGAGGGGGCAATGAGCAGTTCTTC.